Presented here are 4 T cell receptor beta chains from one specimen sequenced in a study of tumor-infiltrating lymphocytes in primary liver carcinoma. Production of TCR beta cDNA used 400 to 650 ng total RNA together with a constant-region primer. Researchers made the TCR beta libraries by running three nested multiplex PCR rounds with slightly modified ARM-PCR. Use of TRBV1-TRBV30 forward primers with a C-beta reverse primer characterized the first two PCR rounds, which lasted about 9 cycles each. TCRdb called the multiplex PCR reads again in MiXCR, with one record for every CDR3 protein. The sample records 330,000 or so distinct CDR3 sequences, less than 75% being singletons. Germline DNA was also extracted, while the blood RNA originated from unsorted whole blood. The sequencing sample was made of peripheral blood. These receptors were collected from a man aged 40-49 years with primary liver carcinoma and hepatitis B virus infection.

J is TRBJ2-6 and V is TRBV6-6; D not resolved. The germline V gene has CDR1 MNHNY and CDR2 SVGAGI (reference sequence). V shed 6 bases and J shed 1 base, with 10 bases lying between them. The CDR3 has 15 residues. Here the CDR3 reads CASSPIVSGANVLTF. The DNA of the CDR3 is TGTGCCAGCAGCCCCATAGTGTCTGGGGCCAACGTCCTGACTTTC.

The chain uses TRBV6-1 and TRBJ1-1; D gene ambiguous. The germline gives CDR1 MNHNS, CDR2 SASEGT. V was clipped by 3 bases and J by 0 bases, with 23 bases between them. The CDR3 spans 19 residues. The DNA for the CDR3 is TGTGCCAGCAGTGAGGTCCGTCGGCAGACTACCAAATTGAACACTGAAGCTTTCTTT. It specifies CASSEVRRQTTKLNTEAFF.

V and J are TRBV28 and TRBJ2-5; either TRBD1 or TRBD2 may supply D (6 bases each). The ends were cut back, 6 bases at V and 5 bases at J, with 16 bases in the middle. The CDR3 length is 14 residues. Germline V gene data show CDR1 as MDHEN and CDR2 as SYDVKM. This chain's CDR3 is CASRLGAGGETQYF. As DNA, the CDR3 is TGTGCCAGCAGACTCGGGGCCGGGGGCGAGACCCAGTACTTC.

This clonotype was counted a few times. The chain employs TRBV10-3 and TRBJ2-7; a weak D match, TRBD2 (5 bases). Germline CDR1 ENHRY, CDR2 SYGVKD. Trimming removed 7 bases at V and 2 bases at J, with 18 bases between. The CDR3 length is 15 residues. Here the CDR3 DNA reads TGTGCCATCAAAATTGGAGGCGACCGTCCCTACGAGCAGTACTTC. Residues: CAIKIGGDRPYEQYF.